The 29 T cell receptor beta chains presented below share a single source sample, sequenced in a study of blood T cells in healthy people across ages. Together with a sample-barcoded 5' primer, a J-beta primer mix was included in a second PCR lasting about 6 to 11 cycles. Each CDR3 protein gets one entry after TCRdb re-called the 5' RACE reads with MiXCR. This sample has roughly 1,500,000 distinct CDR3 sequences; 30% to 40% occur once, and the top ten carry about 11%. Sequences were obtained from blood. The receptors come from a woman aged 25 to 39 in good health.

The CDR3 loop is CSARESNYGYTF. The CDR3, as DNA: TGCAGTGCTAGAGAATCCAACTATGGCTACACCTTC. The chain has TRBV20-1 and TRBJ1-2; no firm D call. CDR1 is DFQATT, CDR2 SNEGSKA, per germline (reference sequence). There are 12 residues in the CDR3. The V end was cut by 0 bases, the J end by 2 bases, with 4 bases between.

The chain employs TRBV20-1 and TRBJ2-3; D might be TRBD1 or TRBD2, each matching 5 bases. The CDR3 sequence is 17 residues long. V dropped 3 bases and J dropped 3 bases, with 22 bases sitting between them. Germline assignment: CDR1 DFQATT and CDR2 SNEGSKA (reference sequence). CDR3 DNA: TGCAGTGCTAGTCTGATCCGGGACCCGCAGGTGACAGATACGCAGTATTTT. Protein product: CSASLIRDPQVTDTQYF.

This clonotype was counted between two and nine times. CDR3 region: CATSDSQGNQETQYF. Here the CDR3 DNA reads TGTGCCACCAGTGATTCTCAGGGAAACCAAGAGACCCAGTACTTC. This sequence joins TRBV24-1 and TRBJ2-5, with D perhaps TRBD1 (5 bases). The V and J ends lost 2 bases and 0 bases respectively, with 9 bases between them. CDR3 length equals 15 residues. Germline V CDR1 and CDR2: KGHDR, SFDVKD.

The chain carries TRBV6-6 and TRBJ2-5; 7 positions match TRBD1. This CDR3 contains 15 residues. The trim removed 6 bases at V and 3 bases at J, leaving 10 bases unmatched. Germline V gives CDR1 MNHNY, CDR2 SVGAGI (reference sequence). The CDR3 region is CASSRGQLDEETQYF. The DNA of the CDR3 is TGTGCCAGCAGCAGGGGACAGCTCGACGAAGAGACCCAGTACTTC.

This clonotype was detected a few times. This sequence joins TRBV7-2 and TRBJ2-1; 7 positions match TRBD2. Per germline, CDR1 SGHTA and CDR2 FQGNSA. V shed 8 bases and J 3 bases; nucleotides not matched to a gene: 13. The CDR3 extends over 16 amino acids. The CDR3 DNA reads as TGTGCCAGCTCGCTGGCGGGGGTTCCGCTCTACAATGAGCAGTTCTTC. This translates into CASSLAGVPLYNEQFF.

The chain carries TRBV6-4 and TRBJ2-1; D might be TRBD1 (6 bases). In germline, CDR1 is MRHNA, CDR2 SNTAGT. The CDR3 consists of 16 residues. Trimming took off 5 bases at V and 7 bases at J, with 21 bases between the two ends. CDR3 amino acids: CASSPFWGPPQNEQFF. In DNA form, the CDR3 reads TGTGCCAGCAGTCCCTTTTGGGGGCCTCCTCAGAATGAGCAGTTCTTC.

This clonotype has a count of ten or more. The genes are TRBV10-3 and TRBJ2-7; no reliable D call. The germline V gene has CDR1 ENHRY and CDR2 SYGVKD. The CDR3 sequence is 14 residues long. Trimming cost V 6 bases and J 2 bases, with 14 bases left between them. The DNA for the CDR3 is TGTGCCATCAGCCGTGCGGACGGTACCTACGAGCAGTACTTC. This codes for CAISRADGTYEQYF.

This chain connects TRBV12-3 or TRBV12-4 to TRBJ2-3; 8 nucleotides line up with TRBD2. The V and J ends lost 4 bases and 1 base, in that order; junction bases with no gene match: 7. The CDR3 runs 16 residues. In DNA, the CDR3 is TGTGCCAGCAGTTCGTTGCCAGCGGGGGGCACAGATACGCAGTATTTT. It encodes CASSSLPAGGTDTQYF.

This rearrangement joins TRBV10-3 to TRBJ2-2; 12 positions agree with TRBD2. Germline CDR1 and CDR2: ENHRY and SYGVKD. The CDR3 consists of 14 residues. V was clipped by 10 bases and J by 3 bases; unmatched bases: 3. In DNA form, the CDR3 reads TGTGCCACCCGACTAGCGGGGGACACCGGGGAGCTGTTTTTT. This translates into CATRLAGDTGELFF.

On this clonotype itself: One junction end does not reproduce the germline sequence, and a read error may be involved. The V call is TRBV20-1, the J call TRBJ2-4; 8 bases fit TRBD1. The J call may be mistaken, given a closer DNA end match to TRBJ2-7. The CDR3 runs to 15 residues. CDR1 DFQATT and CDR2 SNEGSKA come from the germline V gene (reference sequence). CDR3 in DNA: TGCGGTGCTCACAAGCTAGGACAGGGAGCCTACGAGCAGTACTTC. Amino acids: CGAHKLGQGAYEQYF.

CDR3 region: CSARDVVKGWDNQPQHF. Here the CDR3 DNA reads TGCAGTGCTAGAGACGTAGTGAAAGGGTGGGACAATCAGCCCCAGCATTTT. V gene TRBV20-1 combines with J gene TRBJ1-5; D is unclear. From germline, CDR1 is DFQATT and CDR2 SNEGSKA (reference sequence). The CDR3 loop spans 17 amino acids. V lost 0 bases and J 3 bases, leaving 18 bases between the germline ends.

This clonotype appeared many times. The CDR3 spells CATSREPQPLFNYNEQFF. The DNA for the CDR3 is TGTGCCACCAGCAGAGAACCCCAGCCGTTATTCAACTACAATGAGCAGTTCTTC. V is TRBV15 and J is TRBJ2-1; D is unresolved. From germline, CDR1 is LNHNV and CDR2 YYDKDF (reference sequence). Trimming removed 0 bases from V and 3 bases from J, with 18 bases in between. There are 18 residues in the CDR3. The variable domain in full, completed from reference TRBV15 and TRBJ2-1, reads DAMVIQNPRYQVTQFGKPVTLSCSQTLNHNVMYWYQQKSSQAPKLLFHYYDKDFNNEADTPDNFQSRRPNTSFCFLDIRSPGLGDTAMYLCATSREPQPLFNYNEQFFGPGTRLTVL.

The rearrangement links TRBV29-1 to TRBJ2-1; D is unclear. This CDR3 spans 10 amino acids. Germline assignment: CDR1 SQVTM and CDR2 ANQGSEA. Deletions cut 6 bases from V and 10 bases from J, with 10 bases between. CDR3 in DNA: TGCAGCGTAGGCAGTTGGGAGCAGTTCTTC. As protein: CSVGSWEQFF.

The genes are TRBV9 and TRBJ1-5; D ambiguous. CDR1 is SGDLS and CDR2 is YYNGEE in the germline V gene. CDR3 length equals 14 residues. Trimming stripped 0 bases from V and 1 base from J, with 5 bases between. CDR3: CASSVVRSNQPQHF. Written as DNA, the CDR3 is TGTGCCAGCAGCGTAGTCAGAAGCAATCAGCCCCAGCATTTT.

The chain carries TRBV20-1 and TRBJ2-7; TRBD2 aligns across 12 bases. The V and J ends lost 0 bases and 0 bases, in that order; junction bases with no gene match: 3. The CDR3 totals 16 residues. Germline V gene data show CDR1 as DFQATT and CDR2 as SNEGSKA (reference sequence). The CDR3 nucleotides are TGCAGTGCTAGAGACCCGACTAGCGGGAGCTCCTACGAGCAGTACTTC. Translation gives CSARDPTSGSSYEQYF.

This clonotype was observed a few times. The chain combines TRBV9 with TRBJ2-7; D ambiguous. The CDR3 length is 14 residues. Germline loops: CDR1 SGDLS, CDR2 YYNGEE. The germline V and J ends were trimmed by 0 bases and 3 bases, with 10 bases remaining between them. The CDR3 coding sequence is TGTGCCAGCAGCGTAGGAAGGCAAGACTACGAGCAGTACTTC. This translates into CASSVGRQDYEQYF.

The chain couples TRBV10-3 to TRBJ2-1, with 8 bases fitting TRBD2. From germline, CDR1 is ENHRY and CDR2 SYGVKD. V trimming: 3 bases; J trimming: 5 bases; junction bases outside the gene matches: 6. This CDR3 region has 15 residues. The CDR3 coding sequence is TGTGCCATCAGTGAAACGGGAGGGCTAGACAATGAGCAGTTCTTC. It yields the protein CAISETGGLDNEQFF.

The chain combines TRBV20-1 with TRBJ2-1, with 9 positions matching TRBD2. J lost 7 bases, V lost 2 bases, and 9 bases had no gene match. Per germline, CDR1 DFQATT and CDR2 SNEGSKA (reference sequence). The CDR3 sequence is 15 residues long. The CDR3 DNA reads as TGCAGTGCTAGACCTATAGCGGGAGTTTTGAATGAGCAGTTCTTC. The encoded protein is CSARPIAGVLNEQFF.

As to this clonotype: A much bigger clone sits one base away, suggesting this may be a read error. The chain has TRBV27 and TRBJ2-1; TRBD2 might be the D (6 bases). Germline CDR1 is MNHEY and CDR2 is SMNVEV (reference sequence). The CDR3 length is 10 residues. This CDR3 reads CVSRDCEQFF. For the CDR3, the DNA is TGTGTCAGCAGGGACTGTGAGCAGTTCTTC.

This clonotype was detected a few times. The rearrangement uses TRBV20-1 and TRBJ1-5; D perhaps matches TRBD1 (6 bases). The CDR3 is 11 amino acids. Trimming stripped 6 bases from V and 11 bases from J, with 14 bases between. The germline CDR1 and CDR2 sequences are DFQATT and SNEGSKA (reference sequence). The CDR3 nucleotides are TGCAGTGCCCCAAGGGGGTGGGCCCAGCATTTT. It encodes CSAPRGWAQHF.

V gene TRBV11-2 combines with J gene TRBJ2-1; tentatively, D is TRBD2 (5 bases). Germline CDR1 is SGHAT and CDR2 is FQNNGV. Trimming left V 1 base short and J 9 bases short, with 19 bases between. The length of the CDR3 is 16 residues. The CDR3 DNA sequence: TGTGCCAGCAGCTTAGGCGGTCTAGCCAGTACGCGTGAGCAGTTCTTC. This translates into CASSLGGLASTREQFF.

The chain is built from TRBV12-3 or TRBV12-4 and TRBJ2-5, with 7 bases fitting TRBD1. CDR3 length equals 16 residues. Unmatched junction bases numbered 7, after V lost 2 bases and J lost 1 base. The CDR3 spells CASSLLNRGPQETQYF. The CDR3 DNA sequence: TGTGCCAGCAGTTTACTCAACAGGGGACCCCAAGAGACCCAGTACTTC.

In this sample, this clonotype turned up once. V is TRBV30 and J is TRBJ2-5, with 7 nucleotides matching TRBD1. Germline CDR1 GTSNPN, CDR2 SVGIG (reference sequence). Trimming at V came to 8 bases and at J to 5 bases, leaving 8 bases not matched to a gene. CDR3 length equals 12 residues. This CDR3 is CAGLTGIETQYF. The CDR3 region has the DNA TGTGCCGGACTGACAGGGATTGAGACCCAGTACTTC.

Comments on this clonotype: A read error may explain this, as a much larger clone is one base away. This chain joins TRBV5-1 and TRBJ2-3; TRBD2 agrees at 12 bases. The CDR3 is made up of 16 amino acids. V lost 3 bases and J lost 1; bases outside the gene matches: 3. Germline V gene sequence: CDR1 SGHRS, CDR2 YFSETQ. The CDR3 here is CASSWTSGVGTDTQYF. In DNA, the CDR3 is TGCGCCAGCAGCTGGACTAGCGGGGTTGGCACAGATACGCAGTATTTT.

V and J are TRBV28 and TRBJ1-2; D call uncertain. V shed 1 base and J shed 4 bases, with 16 bases lying between them. The CDR3 sequence is 16 residues long. CDR1 and CDR2 from the germline V gene are MDHEN and SYDVKM. Here the CDR3 DNA reads TGTGCCAGCAGTTTATCCCGAAAGGCTCTAACCTATGGCTACACCTTC. Encoded protein: CASSLSRKALTYGYTF.

The gene calls are TRBV20-1 and TRBJ2-5; 14 bases align to TRBD2. Germline lookup yields CDR1 DFQATT and CDR2 SNEGSKA (reference sequence). This CDR3 comprises 17 residues. Unmatched junction bases numbered 15, after V lost 6 bases and J lost 6 bases. CDR3 DNA sequence: TGCAGTGCCCCAGAAGTCGGGACTAGCGGGAGCCGGAAGACCCAGTACTTC. It codes for CSAPEVGTSGSRKTQYF.

This clonotype was counted a few times. V and J are TRBV3-1 and TRBJ1-1; D is undetermined. Germline values: CDR1 LGHDT, CDR2 YNNKEL (reference sequence). Between the trimmed V and J ends, which lost 4 bases and 10 bases, there was a span of 16 bases. The CDR3 length is 13 residues. The CDR3: CASSPRLDERAFF. In DNA form, the CDR3 reads TGTGCCAGCAGCCCTCGCCTAGATGAACGAGCTTTCTTT.

This sequence joins TRBV13 and TRBJ2-1, with 8 positions matching TRBD1. Germline trimming cut 5 bases from V and 10 bases from J; bases unmatched to any gene: 7. The length of the CDR3 is 13 residues. Germline V gene lookup returns CDR1 PRHDT and CDR2 FYEKMQ (reference sequence). The CDR3 protein is CASSPRTGPEQFF. The CDR3 nucleotides read TGTGCCAGCAGCCCTAGGACAGGGCCGGAGCAGTTCTTC.

The chain carries TRBV6-6 and TRBJ2-7; 11 positions agree with TRBD2. Germline assignment: CDR1 MNHNY and CDR2 SVGAGI (reference sequence). The CDR3 length is 17 residues. V trimming: 2 bases; J trimming: 1 base; junction bases outside the gene matches: 7. The CDR3 here is CASSYPGTSGSSYEQYF. As DNA, the CDR3 is TGTGCCAGCAGTTACCCCGGGACTAGCGGCTCGTCCTACGAGCAGTACTTC.